Below, one TCR beta chain is given with its context. This clonotype was recorded many times. Its antigen is not yet known. Base qualities were left out, and no much larger clone turns up one base away. For repertoire sequencing, TCR beta CDR3 regions were amplified from RNA transcripts. HTBI primers and the Qiagen OneStep RT-PCR kit were used in a first-round RT-PCR, which was followed by a second-round multiplex PCR, size selection and purification. The libraries underwent paired-end sequencing with 100 bp reads on an Illumina HiSeq2000. Processing in the source paper ran as follows. SOAPnuke was used to process the reads, removing any read that contained adapters or uncalled bases, had a mean Phred below 15, or lacked an exact match to the constant primer or identifier. High-quality paired reads were merged with COPE v1.2.5. Each unique nucleotide sequence was defined as a clonotype, and clonotypes were aligned to IMGT TRB V, D and J references with MiTCR v1.1. The analysis was limited to V-J combinations with a frequency above 0.0001, which together covered more than 99% of repertoires. A TCR clonal expansion and chaos score per V-J combination was defined as the ratio of F50 clonal expansion to chaos observed in the TCRdist matrix. Welch's t-statistics and random forest were used to reduce features to about 13 V-J combinations, which were fed into a naive Bayes classifier. The Morisita-Horn index was used to measure how similar the thyroid and blood repertoires were. TCRdb's own reprocessing of the public reads used fastp at Q25 and MiXCR and kept productive beta chains. Each entry is one CDR3 protein sequence, shown with its most common DNA and genes. Clone size and V and J calls follow TCRdb, not the original study. This sample gives about 420,000 distinct CDR3 sequences in total; around 20% of them show up just once. The ten largest clonotypes hold around 3% of the sample.

The sample belongs to a study of Graves' ophthalmopathy and Graves' hyperthyroidism (dated by TCRdb to 2017 to 2018). A note on the overall study: Peripheral blood was collected before any treatment was given, at the time of initial diagnosis. Once sampling was done, hyperthyroidism patients were given methimazole at a starting dose of 30 mg daily, while ophthalmopathy patients were given high-dose intravenous methylprednisolone. An independent validation cohort was composed of roughly 19 hyperthyroidism patients and 15 to 17 patients who later progressed from hyperthyroidism to ophthalmopathy. The roughly 99 discovery patients were divided at random into training and test sets in a 7:3 ratio. In total, 120 to 150 blood samples were TCR-sequenced: 40 to 45 ophthalmopathy, over 70 hyperthyroidism and about 17 hyperthyroidism-to-ophthalmopathy patients. In about six hyperthyroidism patients, the T-cell repertoires found in thyroid tissue were compared with those found in blood. TCR beta repertoire signatures were used to distinguish Graves' ophthalmopathy from Graves' hyperthyroidism and to predict progression to ophthalmopathy. A discovery set of about 99 patients (43 ophthalmopathy, about 55 stable hyperthyroidism) was enrolled to explore V-J signatures distinguishing ophthalmopathy from hyperthyroidism.

Stable hyperthyroidism was defined as no progression to ophthalmopathy within 18 months of follow-up. Hyperthyroidism patients were newly diagnosed, with disease duration under 2 months, and aged 18 to 65 years. Patients with other autoimmune diseases, uncontrolled infections, pregnancy or lactation were excluded. Diagnosis was based on clinical symptoms, serum thyroxine, TRAb, thyroid ultrasound and orbital computed tomography. PBMCs were isolated from about 9 ml of fresh peripheral blood by Ficoll-Paque density gradient centrifugation. Total RNA was extracted with Trizol reagent and quality-checked on an Agilent 2100 Bioanalyzer. Results and caveats for the whole study, not just this receptor: Most expanded thyroid clonotypes with a frequency above 0.001 also appeared in blood, which suggests that blood repertoires may reflect the immune response in the thyroid. No statistical method was used to predetermine the sample size, and group allocation was not hidden from the investigators. In validation, the model predicted ophthalmopathy progression with about 71% sensitivity and 72.22% specificity; roughly 11 predicted patients were CT-confirmed with GO in a median of around 6 months. In cross-validation, the 13-signature model distinguished ophthalmopathy from stable hyperthyroidism with about 88% sensitivity and roughly 81% specificity, and in the test set the corresponding values were approximately 80% and 68%.

The sequencing sample was made of peripheral blood. The sequence derives from a woman aged 18-29 years with stable Graves' hyperthyroidism. Donor details come from another sample of the same person, matched by shared clones.

Here is the DNA: TGTGCCAGCAGCCCTGAGGTTGGGGATGAAGCTTTCTTT. It translates as CASSPEVGDEAFF. The chain links TRBV7-7 with TRBJ1-1, with no confident D gene call. The CDR3 measures 13 amino acids from cysteine to phenylalanine. The DNA shown is the 39-base CDR3, in frame from base 1. CDR1 and CDR2 (SSHAT, FNYEAQ) derive from the germline V gene (reference sequence). The junction carries 14 bases between V and J, which are trimmed by 5 bases and 7 bases respectively. This CDR3, with the reference TRBV7-7 and TRBJ1-1 proteins standing in past its ends, gives the full variable domain GAGVSQSPRYKVTKRGQDVTLRCDPISSHATLYWYQQALGQGPEFLTYFNYEAQPDKSGLPSDRFSAERPEGSISTLTIQRTEQRDSAMYRCASSPEVGDEAFFGQGTRLTVV.